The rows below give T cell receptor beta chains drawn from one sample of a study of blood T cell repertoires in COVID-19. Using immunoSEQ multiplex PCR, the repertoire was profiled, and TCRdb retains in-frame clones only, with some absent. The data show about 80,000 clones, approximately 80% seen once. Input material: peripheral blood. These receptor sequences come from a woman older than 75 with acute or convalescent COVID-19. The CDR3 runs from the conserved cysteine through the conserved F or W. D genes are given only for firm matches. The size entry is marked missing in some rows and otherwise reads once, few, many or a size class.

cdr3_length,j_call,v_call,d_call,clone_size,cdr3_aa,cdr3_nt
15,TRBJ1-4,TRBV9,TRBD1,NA,CASSGGQGLYEKLFF,TGTGCCAGCAGCGGCGGACAGGGACTATACGAAAAACTGTTTTTT
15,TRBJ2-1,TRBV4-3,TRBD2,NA,CASSQDPAWGGEQFF,TGCGCCAGCAGCCAAGATCCTGCGTGGGGGGGTGAGCAGTTCTTC
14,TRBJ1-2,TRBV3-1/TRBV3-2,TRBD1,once,CASSPRDRGGGYTF,TGTGCCAGCAGCCCCCGGGACAGGGGTGGTGGCTACACCTTC
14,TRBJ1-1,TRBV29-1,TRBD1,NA,CSVKNLDREAEAFF,TGCAGCGTCAAGAACTTGGACAGGGAAGCTGAAGCTTTCTTT
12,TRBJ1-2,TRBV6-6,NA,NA,CASSWVESGYTF,TGTGCCAGCAGTTGGGTGGAGTCGGGCTACACCTTC
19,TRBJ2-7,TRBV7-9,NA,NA,CASSTTFRQGRPGSYEQYF,TGTGCCAGCAGCACGACGTTTAGGCAGGGGCGCCCAGGCTCCTACGAGCAGTACTTC
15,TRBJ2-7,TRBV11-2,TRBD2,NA,CASSQERGTSYEQYF,TGTGCCAGCAGCCAGGAGCGGGGGACATCCTACGAGCAGTACTTC
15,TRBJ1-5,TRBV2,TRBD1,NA,CASSGQGTGNQPQHF,TGTGCCAGCAGTGGGCAGGGGACAGGCAATCAGCCCCAGCATTTT
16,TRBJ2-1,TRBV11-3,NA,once,CASSLDLGGAYNEQFF,TGTGCCAGCAGCTTAGATCTCGGGGGAGCCTACAATGAGCAGTTCTTC
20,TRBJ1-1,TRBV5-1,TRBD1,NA,CASSYIQDADRGWGFTEAFF,TGCGCCAGCAGCTACATCCAAGATGCTGACAGGGGATGGGGCTTCACTGAAGCTTTCTTT
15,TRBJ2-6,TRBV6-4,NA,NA,CASSATWAGSNVLTF,TGTGCCAGCAGTGCCACCTGGGCAGGTTCCAACGTCCTGACTTTC
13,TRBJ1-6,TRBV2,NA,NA,CASSAPGLLPLHF,TGTGCCAGCAGTGCTCCAGGACTTCTACCCCTCCACTTT
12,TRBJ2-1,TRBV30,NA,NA,CAWSKTGNEQFF,TGTGCCTGGAGTAAAACAGGTAATGAGCAGTTCTTC
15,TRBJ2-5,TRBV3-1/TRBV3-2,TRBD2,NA,CASSQVAGGQETQYF,TGTGCCAGCAGCCAAGTAGCGGGGGGGCAGGAGACCCAGTACTTC
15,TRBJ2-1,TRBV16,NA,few,CASSQGQGTYNEQFF,TGTGCCAGCAGCCAAGGCCAGGGGACCTACAATGAGCAGTTCTTC
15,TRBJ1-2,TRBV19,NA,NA,CASITTEPPNYGYTF,TGTGCCAGTATCACGACGGAGCCTCCTAACTATGGCTACACCTTC
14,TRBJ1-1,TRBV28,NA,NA,CASSPYRVNTEAFF,TGTGCCAGCAGTCCGTACAGGGTGAACACTGAAGCTTTCTTT
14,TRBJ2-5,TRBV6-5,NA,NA,CASISTGSSETQYF,TGTGCCAGCATCTCGACAGGTTCTTCAGAGACCCAGTACTTC
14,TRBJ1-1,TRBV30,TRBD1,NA,CAWAGGQGETEAFF,TGTGCCTGGGCAGGTGGACAGGGGGAAACTGAAGCTTTCTTT
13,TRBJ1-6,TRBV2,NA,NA,CASLRSYNSPLHF,TGTGCCAGCCTACGCTCCTATAATTCACCCCTCCACTTT
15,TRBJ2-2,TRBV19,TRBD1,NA,CASNPRTGGTGELFF,TGTGCCAGTAATCCAAGGACAGGGGGGACCGGGGAGCTGTTTTTT
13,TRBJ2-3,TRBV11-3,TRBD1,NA,CASSPDRVDTQYF,TGTGCCAGCAGCCCCGACAGGGTGGATACGCAGTATTTT
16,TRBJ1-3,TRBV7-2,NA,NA,CASSLATTGTGNTIYF,TGTGCCAGCAGCTTAGCTACTACAGGGACGGGAAACACCATATATTTT
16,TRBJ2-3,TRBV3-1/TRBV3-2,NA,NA,CASSQVSGAGTDTQYF,TGTGCCAGCAGCCAAGTTTCAGGGGCCGGAACAGATACGCAGTATTTT
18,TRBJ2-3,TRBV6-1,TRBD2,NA,CASSERRGASGAGDTQYF,TGTGCCAGCAGTGAAAGGCGTGGGGCTAGCGGCGCGGGAGATACGCAGTATTTT
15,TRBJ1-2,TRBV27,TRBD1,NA,CASSLSGQGPFGYTF,TGTGCCAGCAGTTTATCGGGACAGGGACCATTTGGCTACACCTTC
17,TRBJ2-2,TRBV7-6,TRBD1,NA,CASSLIGTGKMAGELFF,TGTGCCAGCAGCTTAATCGGGACAGGGAAGATGGCCGGGGAGCTGTTTTTT
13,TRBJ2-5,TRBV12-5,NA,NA,CASGSVAQETQYF,TGTGCTAGTGGGTCGGTAGCCCAAGAGACCCAGTACTTC
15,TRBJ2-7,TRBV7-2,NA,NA,CASSQSAGDMYEQYF,TGTGCCAGCAGCCAATCGGCAGGGGATATGTACGAGCAGTACTTC
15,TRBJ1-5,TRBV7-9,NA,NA,CASSLAGTGNQPQHF,TGTGCCAGCAGCTTAGCGGGCACGGGCAATCAGCCCCAGCATTTT
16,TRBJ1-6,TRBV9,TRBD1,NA,CASSVGTGAVRSPLHF,TGTGCCAGCAGCGTCGGGACAGGAGCAGTGCGGTCACCCCTCCACTTT
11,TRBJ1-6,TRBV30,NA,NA,CAWRISSPLHF,TGTGCCTGGAGAATCAGTTCACCCCTCCACTTT
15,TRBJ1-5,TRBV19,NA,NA,CASQGGVDSNQPQHF,TGTGCCTCTCAAGGGGGAGTAGATAGCAATCAGCCCCAGCATTTT
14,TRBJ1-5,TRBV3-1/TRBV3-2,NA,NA,CASSQGFQDQPQHF,TGTGCCAGCAGCCAAGGATTTCAGGATCAGCCCCAGCATTTT
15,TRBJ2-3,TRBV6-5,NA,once,CASRGLGGRTDTQYF,TGTGCCAGCAGGGGATTGGGGGGGCGCACAGATACGCAGTATTTT
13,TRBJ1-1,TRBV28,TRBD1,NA,CASLGQENTEAFF,TGTGCCAGCTTGGGACAGGAGAACACTGAAGCTTTCTTT
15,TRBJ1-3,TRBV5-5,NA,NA,CASSLVGDSGNTIYF,TGTGCCAGCAGCTTGGTAGGGGACTCTGGAAACACCATATATTTT
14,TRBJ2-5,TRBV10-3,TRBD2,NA,CAIRSASGEETQYF,TGTGCCATCAGGAGTGCGAGCGGGGAAGAGACCCAGTACTTC
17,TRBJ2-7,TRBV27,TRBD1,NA,CASSRTGAIQSSYEQYF,TGTGCCAGCAGTCGGACAGGGGCGATACAAAGCTCCTACGAGCAGTACTTC
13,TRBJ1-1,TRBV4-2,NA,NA,CASSQETRSIAFF,TGTGCCAGCAGCCAAGAAACAAGGAGTATCGCTTTCTTT
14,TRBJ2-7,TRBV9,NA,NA,CASSVGGSSNEQYF,TGTGCCAGCAGCGTAGGCGGCTCGAGCAACGAGCAGTACTTC
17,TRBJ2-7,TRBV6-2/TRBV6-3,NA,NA,CASSYLRVVGGTGEQYF,TGTGCCAGCAGTTACTTGCGGGTTGTCGGCGGTACTGGGGAGCAGTACTTC
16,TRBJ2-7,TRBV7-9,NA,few,CASSLARGTGSYEQYF,TGTGCCAGCAGCTTAGCGCGGGGGACAGGTTCCTACGAGCAGTACTTC
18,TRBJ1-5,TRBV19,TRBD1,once,CASNLDRGRRGSNQPQHF,TGTGCCAGTAATTTAGACAGGGGTCGAAGGGGTAGCAATCAGCCCCAGCATTTT
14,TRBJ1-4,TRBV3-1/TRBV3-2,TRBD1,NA,CASSGTGVNEKLFF,TGTGCCAGCAGCGGGACAGGGGTCAATGAAAAACTGTTTTTT
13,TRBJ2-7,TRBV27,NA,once,CASSSGISDEQYF,TGTGCCAGCAGCTCCGGGATTTCGGACGAGCAGTACTTC
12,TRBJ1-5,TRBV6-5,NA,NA,CASGRMNQPQHF,TGTGCCAGCGGGCGTATGAATCAGCCCCAGCATTTT
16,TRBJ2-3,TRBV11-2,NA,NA,CASRTRAGLAGDTQYF,TGTGCCAGCAGGACTAGGGCCGGGCTAGCCGGAGATACGCAGTATTTT
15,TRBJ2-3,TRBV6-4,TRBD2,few,CASRGIAGSTDTQYF,TGTGCCAGCAGGGGGATAGCGGGATCCACAGATACGCAGTATTTT
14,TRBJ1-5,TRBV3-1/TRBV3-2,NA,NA,CASSQASRNQPQHF,TGTGCCAGCAGCCAAGCATCCCGCAATCAGCCCCAGCATTTT
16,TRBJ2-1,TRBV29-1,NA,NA,CSVELVTGTNYNEQFF,TGCAGCGTTGAACTTGTGACAGGCACGAACTACAATGAGCAGTTCTTC
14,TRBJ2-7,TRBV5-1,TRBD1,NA,CASSSGTGKGEQYF,TGCGCCAGCAGCTCCGGGACAGGGAAAGGCGAGCAGTACTTC
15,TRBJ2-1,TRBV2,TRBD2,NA,CASSPLAGVYNEQFF,TGTGCCAGCAGCCCACTAGCGGGGGTCTACAATGAGCAGTTCTTC
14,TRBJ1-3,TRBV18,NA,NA,CASSLDSSGNTIYF,TGTGCCAGCTCACTTGACAGCTCTGGAAACACCATATATTTT
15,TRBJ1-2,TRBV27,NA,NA,CASSLSVAANYGYTF,TGTGCCAGCAGTTTATCGGTGGCGGCTAACTATGGCTACACCTTC
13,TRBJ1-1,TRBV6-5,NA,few,CASSLRVNTEAFF,TGTGCCAGCAGTCTACGCGTGAACACTGAAGCTTTCTTT
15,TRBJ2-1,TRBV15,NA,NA,CATSRDQGTYNEQFF,TGTGCCACCAGCAGAGATCAGGGGACGTACAATGAGCAGTTCTTC
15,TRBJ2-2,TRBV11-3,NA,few,CASSQAQGDTGELFF,TGTGCCAGCAGCCAAGCACAGGGAGACACCGGGGAGCTGTTTTTT
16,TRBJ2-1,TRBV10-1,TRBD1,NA,CASSDPDRGRDNEQFF,TGCGCCAGCAGTGACCCGGACAGGGGCCGCGACAATGAGCAGTTCTTC
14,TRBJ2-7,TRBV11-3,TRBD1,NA,CASSMTGVIYEQYF,TGTGCCAGCAGCATGACAGGGGTAATATACGAGCAGTACTTC